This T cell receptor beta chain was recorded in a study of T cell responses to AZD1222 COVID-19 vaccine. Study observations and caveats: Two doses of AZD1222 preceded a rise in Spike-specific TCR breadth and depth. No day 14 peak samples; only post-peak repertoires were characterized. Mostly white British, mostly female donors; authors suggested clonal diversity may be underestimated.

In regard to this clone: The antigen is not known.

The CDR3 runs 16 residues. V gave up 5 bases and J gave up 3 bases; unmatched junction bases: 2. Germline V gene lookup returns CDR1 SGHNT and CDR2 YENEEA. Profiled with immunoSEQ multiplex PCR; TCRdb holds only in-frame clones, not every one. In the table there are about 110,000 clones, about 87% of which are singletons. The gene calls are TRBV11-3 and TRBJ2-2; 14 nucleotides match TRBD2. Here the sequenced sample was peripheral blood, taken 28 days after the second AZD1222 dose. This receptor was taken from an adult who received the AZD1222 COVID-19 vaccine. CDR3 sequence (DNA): TGTGCCAGCAGCAGGACTAGCGGGGGGCACACCGGGGAGCTGTTTTTT. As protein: CASSRTSGGHTGELFF.